This T cell receptor (beta chain) was found in a study of Ad26.COV2.S vaccination and SARS-CoV-2 variants. Across the study: Into the muscle, Ad26.COV2.S was dosed once or twice, 56 days apart.

Findings and caveats of the study: TCR breadth and depth estimates may have understated total T cell responses.

Treatment in this sample: 15 to 20 received Ad26.COV2.S at low or high dose, single or two shots; several received placebo; per-sample allocation not given. Material that was analyzed had been drawn on day 63 after the first vaccine or placebo injection. This CDR3 has 13 amino acids. The V segment lost 5 bases and the J segment 6 bases; nucleotides outside the gene matches: 2. Germline CDR1 reads SGHAT; CDR2 reads FQDESV (reference sequence). Sequenced by immunoSEQ multiplex PCR; TCRdb stores in-frame clones only, minus some. The sample contains around 270,000 clones, approximately 88% of which appear only once. With regard to this clone: What it binds is unknown.

The chain recombines TRBV11-1 with TRBJ2-3; TRBD2 aligns across 10 bases. The input for sequencing was peripheral blood, taken in a trial of Ad26.COV2.S vaccine versus placebo. The receptor's source is a person between 18 and 59 years old who received the Ad26.COV2.S COVID-19 vaccine or a placebo. Written as DNA, the CDR3 is TGTGCCAGCAGCCCAGCGGGAGGGGATACGCAGTATTTT. This gives the protein CASSPAGGDTQYF.